The 15 T cell receptor beta chains presented below share a single source sample, sequenced in a study of early T cells in non-severe SARS-CoV-2 infection. TCRdb re-called the 5' RACE reads with MiXCR, one entry per CDR3 protein. The sample lists some 30,000 distinct CDR3 sequences, more than 3.5% seen once, with around 6% in the top ten. Sequencing input: whole blood. The receptors here all came from an adult who was a healthcare worker with PCR-confirmed SARS-CoV-2 infection or an uninfected control (not recorded which).

A few counts support this clonotype. J is TRBJ2-7 and V is TRBV4-2; 8 bases are a match to TRBD1. This CDR3 has 16 residues. Germline-derived CDR1 and CDR2 are LGHNA and YNFKEQ. V was clipped by 4 bases and J by 4 bases; unmatched bases: 12. The CDR3 region has the DNA TGTGCCAGCAGCCGGGGACAGGCCTCGAGGATTTACGAGCAGTACTTC. Protein: CASSRGQASRIYEQYF.

This clonotype turned up a few times. V and J are TRBV19 and TRBJ1-5; the match to TRBD1 covers 7 bases. In germline, CDR1 is LNHDA, CDR2 SQIVND (reference sequence). The CDR3 length is 13 residues. With V trimmed by 6 bases and J by 7 bases, 6 bases remained unmatched. CDR3 in DNA: TGTGCCAGTAGAGACAGGGTGGGGCAGCCCCAGCATTTT. This sequence encodes CASRDRVGQPQHF.

This clonotype came up many times. The J gene is TRBJ1-1, the V gene TRBV4-3; 8 nucleotides agree with TRBD1. Trimming at V came to 5 bases and at J to 4 bases, leaving 9 bases not matched to a gene. The CDR3 sequence is 15 residues long. Germline-derived CDR1 and CDR2 are LGHNA and YSLEER. CDR3 DNA sequence: TGCGCCAGCAGCACATTGACCACAGGGGGCACTGAAGCTTTCTTT. Translation gives CASSTLTTGGTEAFF.

Ten or more counts support this clonotype. The rearrangement uses TRBV20-1 and TRBJ1-4, with a weak D call TRBD1 (5 bases). Deletions cut 3 bases from V and 4 bases from J, with 12 bases between. In germline, CDR1 is DFQATT, CDR2 SNEGSKA (reference sequence). This CDR3 has 14 amino acids. CDR3 nucleotides: TGCAGTGCTAGTGGGGGTCAGAGTAATGAAAAACTGTTTTTT. Amino acids: CSASGGQSNEKLFF.

Ten or more counts support this clonotype. This chain links TRBV19 with TRBJ1-2; TRBD1 aligns across 7 bases. CDR3 length: 14 residues. The V gene end was trimmed by 3 bases and the J gene end by 3 bases; junction bases not matched to a gene: 4. The V gene's germline CDR1 is LNHDA and CDR2 SQIVND (reference sequence). The DNA for the CDR3 is TGTGCCAGTAGTATTAAGGGGGCGGACTATGGCTACACCTTC. It yields the protein CASSIKGADYGYTF.

V gene TRBV7-2 combines with J gene TRBJ2-2; 8 nucleotides agree with TRBD2. The J segment lost 5 bases and the V segment lost 5 bases, leaving 10 bases of the junction unmatched. This CDR3 region has 16 residues. Germline CDR1 and CDR2: SGHTA and FQGNSA. This CDR3 reads CASSPGRAGVTGELFF. The DNA of the CDR3 is TGTGCCAGCAGCCCCGGGAGGGCGGGAGTAACCGGGGAGCTGTTTTTT.

This clonotype has a handful of counts. The chain has TRBV6-1 and TRBJ2-7; tentative D call: TRBD2 (6 bases). CDR1 and CDR2 (germline): MNHNS, SASEGT. This CDR3 spans 15 amino acids. V was clipped by 8 bases and J by 6 bases, with 23 bases between them. CDR3 region: CASRTTEGGLGEQYF. The CDR3 nucleotides read TGTGCCAGCCGGACCACGGAGGGTGGATTGGGCGAGCAGTACTTC.

This clonotype was seen at least ten times. The chain links TRBV4-1 to TRBJ1-1; 7 positions match TRBD1. V was clipped by 0 bases and J by 4 bases; unmatched bases: 11. This CDR3 is built from 17 residues. Looked up from germline, CDR1 is MGHRA and CDR2 is YSYEKL. The CDR3 loop reads CASSQEERGHGGTEAFF. The CDR3 nucleotides are TGCGCCAGCAGCCAAGAGGAGAGGGGGCATGGTGGCACTGAAGCTTTCTTT.

A few counts support this clonotype. At one end, the junction sequence differs from germline, possibly due to a read error. The rearrangement joins TRBV7-7 to TRBJ2-5; TRBD2 aligns across 7 bases. The CDR3 extends over 14 amino acids. CDR1 and CDR2 from the germline V gene are SSHAT and FNYEAQ (reference sequence). CDR3 sequence: CASSLGTTQETQYF. Written as DNA, the CDR3 is TGTGCTAGCAGCTTAGGGACTACCCAAGAGACCCAGTACTTC.

This chain connects TRBV6-1 to TRBJ2-3, with D possibly TRBD1 on 5 matching bases. Trimming left V 4 bases short and J 2 bases short, with 16 bases between. This CDR3 is 16 amino acids long. Germline V gene sequence: CDR1 MNHNS, CDR2 SASEGT. The CDR3 DNA is TGTGCCAGCAGTGGACGGGCCGTTGGGGCCACAGATACGCAGTATTTT. Protein sequence: CASSGRAVGATDTQYF.

The CDR3 here is CASRGRGIYNEQFF. The CDR3 region has the DNA TGTGCAAGTCGCGGGAGAGGGATATACAATGAGCAGTTCTTC. The rearrangement links TRBV12-2 to TRBJ2-1; the DNA was not used to check the table's D call, TRBD1. TRBV12-2 is noted as a pseudogene. The CDR3 sequence is 14 residues long.

This rearrangement joins TRBV4-2 to TRBJ2-3; D unresolved. CDR1 is LGHNA, CDR2 YNFKEQ, per germline. The CDR3 has 15 amino acids. V shed 3 bases and J shed 4 bases, with 14 bases lying between them. CDR3 sequence reads: CASSQHPESADTQYF. The CDR3 DNA follows: TGTGCCAGCAGCCAGCATCCGGAGAGCGCAGATACGCAGTATTTT.

This clonotype came up a few times. The junction shows a germline mismatch at one end, possibly a read error. Here the CDR3 DNA reads TGTGCTAGCAGCCCCGGACAGATGGCGTCTGGGGAGCTGTTTTTT. As protein: CASSPGQMASGELFF. The rearrangement links TRBV7-7 to TRBJ2-2; a weak D match, TRBD1 (6 bases). This CDR3 has 15 residues. The germline V gene encodes CDR1 SSHAT and CDR2 FNYEAQ (reference sequence). The variable domain in full, with the rest retrieved from reference TRBV7-7 and TRBJ2-2, is GAGVSQSPRYKVTKRGQDVTLRCDPISSHATLYWYQQALGQGPEFLTYFNYEAQPDKSGLPSDRFSAERPEGSISTLTIQRTEQRDSAMYRCASSPGQMASGELFFGEGSRLTVL.

For this clonotype: A much more abundant neighbour one base away suggests this may be a read error. CDR3 DNA sequence: TGTGCCAGCAGCCTTGGACAGGGATGGTACTCACCCCTCCACTTT. This codes for CASSLGQGWYSPLHF. The chain recombines TRBV6-5 with TRBJ1-6; TRBD1 matches at 8 bases. Germline V gives CDR1 MNHEY, CDR2 SVGAGI. The CDR3 contains 15 residues. V was pared by 6 bases and J by 10 bases, with 11 bases of the junction left unmatched.

At least ten counts were recorded for this clonotype. The genes are TRBV7-9 and TRBJ1-1; D unclear. This CDR3 has 12 amino acids. Germline loops: CDR1 SEHNR, CDR2 FQNEAQ (reference sequence). V was cut by 3 bases and J by 3 bases, with 5 bases left in between. Here the CDR3 reads CASSLAHTEAFF. The CDR3 coding sequence is TGTGCCAGCAGCTTGGCGCACACTGAAGCTTTCTTT.